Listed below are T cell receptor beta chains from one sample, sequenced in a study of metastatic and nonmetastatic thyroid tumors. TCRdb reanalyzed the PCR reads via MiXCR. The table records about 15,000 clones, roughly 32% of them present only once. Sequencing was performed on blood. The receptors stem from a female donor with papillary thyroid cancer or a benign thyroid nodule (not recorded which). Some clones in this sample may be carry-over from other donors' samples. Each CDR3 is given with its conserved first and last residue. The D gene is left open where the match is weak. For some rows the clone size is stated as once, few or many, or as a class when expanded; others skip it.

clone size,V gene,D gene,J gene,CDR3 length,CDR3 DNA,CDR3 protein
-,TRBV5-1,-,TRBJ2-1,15,TGCGCCAGCAGCTTGGCCGGACCGGCGGGTTATGAGCAGTTCTTC,CASSLAGPAGYEQFF
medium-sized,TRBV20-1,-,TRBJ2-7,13,TGCAGTGCTGGCAGGGTATCGGGCTACGAGCAGTACTTC,CSAGRVSGYEQYF
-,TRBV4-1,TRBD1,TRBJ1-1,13,TGCGCCAGCAGCCAAAGACAGGGCACTGAAGCTTTCTTT,CASSQRQGTEAFF
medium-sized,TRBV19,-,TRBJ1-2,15,TGTGCCAGTAGTATACTCGTAGGGGGTTTCAATGGCTACACCTTC,CASSILVGGFNGYTF
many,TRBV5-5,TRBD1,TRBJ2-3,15,TGTGCCAGCAGCGAGGGACAGGGGGAATGGGGTACGCAGTATTTT,CASSEGQGEWGTQYF
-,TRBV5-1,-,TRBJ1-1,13,TGCGCCAGCAGCTTGGCCGCAGGGCAAGAAGCTTTCTTT,CASSLAAGQEAFF
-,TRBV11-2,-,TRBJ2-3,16,TGTGCCAGCAGCTTAGAAGAGGCGGGAACGACAGATACGCAGTATTTT,CASSLEEAGTTDTQYF
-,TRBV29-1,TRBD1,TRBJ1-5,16,TGCAGCGTTGGACCCATCAGGGGGAGTAGCAATCAGCCCCAGCATTTT,CSVGPIRGSSNQPQHF
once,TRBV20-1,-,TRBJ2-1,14,TGCAGTGCACCCCCACATCGTGGGCGCAATGAGCAGTTCTTC,CSAPPHRGRNEQFF
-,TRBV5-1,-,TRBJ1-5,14,TGCGCCAGCAGCCCCCAAGTGGGGGGTCAGCCCCAGCATTTT,CASSPQVGGQPQHF
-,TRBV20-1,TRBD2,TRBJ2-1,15,TGCAGTGCAAAAACCGGGACTAGCGGTTACAATGAGCAGTTCTTC,CSAKTGTSGYNEQFF
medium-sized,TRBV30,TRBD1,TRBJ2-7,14,TGTGCCTGGAGTGTGCGGACAGGGGGCGACGAGCAGTACTTC,CAWSVRTGGDEQYF
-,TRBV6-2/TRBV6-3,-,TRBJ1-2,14,TGTGCCAGCAGCCCTCTGGTGGGAAGGGATGGCTACACCTTC,CASSPLVGRDGYTF
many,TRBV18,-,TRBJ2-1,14,TGTGCCAGCTCCTCCGGGGGACCGTACAATGAGCAGTTCTTC,CASSSGGPYNEQFF
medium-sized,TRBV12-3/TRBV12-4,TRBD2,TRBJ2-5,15,TGTGCCAGCAGTGCGGGGACTAGCGGGGGGGAGACCCAGTACTTC,CASSAGTSGGETQYF
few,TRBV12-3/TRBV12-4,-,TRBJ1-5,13,TGTGCCAACACCGTGGAGGGGTCTCAGCCCCAGCATTTT,CANTVEGSQPQHF
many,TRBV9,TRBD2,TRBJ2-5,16,TGTGCCAGCAGCTCTCCCCGGGGGGGCCGAGCAGAGACCCAGTACTTC,CASSSPRGGRAETQYF
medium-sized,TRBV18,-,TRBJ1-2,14,TGTGCCAGCTCACCAGAGACACACTGGGGTGGCTACACCTTC,CASSPETHWGGYTF
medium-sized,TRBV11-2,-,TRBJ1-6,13,TGTGCCAGCAGCCCGAATGCTAATTCACCCCTCCACTTT,CASSPNANSPLHF
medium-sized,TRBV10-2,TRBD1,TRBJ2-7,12,TGCGCCAGCGGGACAGGGAACTACGAGCAGTACTTC,CASGTGNYEQYF
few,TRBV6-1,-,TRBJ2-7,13,TGTGCCAGCAGTGAAGTTTTTGGTTGGGAGCAGTACTTC,CASSEVFGWEQYF
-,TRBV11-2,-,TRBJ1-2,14,TGTGCCAGCAGCTTGCGGGAGCCAGCCTATGGCTACACCTTC,CASSLREPAYGYTF
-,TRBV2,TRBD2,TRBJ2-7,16,TGTGCCAGCAGTGGGAGGACTAGCGGGGGTATTATCGAGCAGTACTTC,CASSGRTSGGIIEQYF
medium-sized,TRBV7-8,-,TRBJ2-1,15,TGTGCCAGCAGCTTAGCCTGGGGGGCGAACAATGAGCAGTTCTTC,CASSLAWGANNEQFF
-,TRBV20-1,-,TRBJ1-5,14,TGCAGTGCTAGATATTCACAGGGTATCCAGCCCCAGCATTTT,CSARYSQGIQPQHF
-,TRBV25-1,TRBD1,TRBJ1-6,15,TGTGCCAGCAGTGAATGGGGATCAGGGGGTTCACCCCTCCACTTT,CASSEWGSGGSPLHF
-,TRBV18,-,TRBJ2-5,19,TGTGCCAGCTCACCACCACGAGGGGGGCCAGGCCAGACCGGGAAGACCCAGTACTTC,CASSPPRGGPGQTGKTQYF
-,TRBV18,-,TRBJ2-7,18,TGTGCCAGCTCACCATTACAGTCCGGCCGGGGTGGAACCTACGAGCAGTACTTC,CASSPLQSGRGGTYEQYF
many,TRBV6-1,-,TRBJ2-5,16,TGTGCCAGCAGTGAAGTGGGGCTAGCGATGGTAGAGACCCAGTACTTC,CASSEVGLAMVETQYF
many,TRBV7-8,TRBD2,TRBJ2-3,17,TGTGCCAGCAGCCCCGGGGTAGCGGGGGCAATTAAAGATACGCAGTATTTT,CASSPGVAGAIKDTQYF
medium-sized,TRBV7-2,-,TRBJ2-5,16,TGTGCCAGCAGCCGAGGCGGCGGGGCGGGCGGGGAGACCCAGTACTTC,CASSRGGGAGGETQYF
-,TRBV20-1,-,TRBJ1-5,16,TGCAGTGCTAGAGATGAACAGGGTAGAACTAATCAGCCCCAGCATTTT,CSARDEQGRTNQPQHF